A single sample gave rise to the 15 T cell receptor beta chains below, sequenced in a study of TIL therapy for anti-PD-1-resistant metastatic lung cancer. This was the immunoSEQ v3 assay. Sequencing was performed with immunoSEQ multiplex PCR; in TCRdb, only in-frame clones are kept and a portion is missing. The repertoire has about 59,000 clones, 73% of them found once; the top ten carry more than 1.5%. Time point specified: pre-treatment sample, taken before nivolumab and TIL therapy. The sequencing used blood, collected at baseline. The receptor set was obtained from a person aged 25 to 85 with non-small cell lung cancer.

The V and J genes are TRBV29-1 and TRBJ2-7; D not certain. The CDR3 runs to 12 residues. Germline CDR1 and CDR2: SQVTM and ANQGSEA. The V and J ends lost 5 bases and 0 bases respectively, with 8 bases between them. In nucleotides, the CDR3 is TGCAGCGTTCGTCCAAGCTCCTACGAGCAGTACTTC. The encoded protein is CSVRPSSYEQYF.

The chain carries TRBV6-5 and TRBJ1-6; D is uncertain. The ends were cut back, 0 bases at V and 14 bases at J, with 17 bases in the middle. This CDR3 spans 15 amino acids. Germline V gene sequence: CDR1 MNHEY, CDR2 SVGAGI. The CDR3 coding sequence is TGTGCCAGCAGTTACTCCGTTTTACAGCAATCATCCCTCCACTTT. Protein: CASSYSVLQQSSLHF.

This chain joins TRBV29-1 and TRBJ1-4; D remains ambiguous. CDR3 length: 11 amino acids. Trimming cost V 3 bases and J 8 bases, with 7 bases left between them. Germline CDR1 reads SQVTM; CDR2 reads ANQGSEA. CDR3 nucleotide sequence: TGCAGCGTTGATAACGGGGAAAAACTGTTTTTT. Encoded protein: CSVDNGEKLFF.

V and J are TRBV11-2 and TRBJ1-4, with TRBD1 matching over 7 bases. This CDR3 has 15 residues. J lost 4 bases, V lost 5 bases, and 7 bases had no gene match. CDR1 and CDR2 (germline): SGHAT, FQNNGV. CDR3 protein: CASSLRGTDNEKLFF. The CDR3 nucleotides read TGTGCCAGCAGCCTCAGGGGGACGGATAATGAAAAACTGTTTTTT.

This clone occurred a few times. The DNA of the CDR3 is TGTGCCAGCTCACCCCGGACAGGGGAGAACACTGAAGCTTTCTTT. It codes for CASSPRTGENTEAFF. V is TRBV18 and J is TRBJ1-1, with 9 bases that match TRBD1. Germline trimming cut 3 bases from V and 1 base from J; bases unmatched to any gene: 3. The CDR3 runs to 15 residues. Germline V CDR1 and CDR2: KGHSH, LQKENI. The full variable domain, in which reference TRBV18 and TRBJ1-1 provide the parts outside the CDR3, is NAGVMQNPRHLVRRRGQEARLRCSPMKGHSHVYWYRQLPEEGLKFMVYLQKENIIDESGMPKERFSAEFPKEGPSILRIQQVVRGDSAAYFCASSPRTGENTEAFFGQGTRLTVV.

The genes are TRBV28 and TRBJ1-5; D unresolved. The germline CDR1 and CDR2 sequences are MDHEN and SYDVKM. Deletions cut 5 bases from V and 1 base from J, with 3 bases between. The CDR3 is 12 amino acids. The CDR3 is CASSRSNQPQHF. The CDR3 region has the DNA TGTGCCAGCAGTCGGAGCAATCAGCCCCAGCATTTT. The full variable domain, its missing parts supplied by reference TRBV28 and TRBJ1-5, is DVKVTQSSRYLVKRTGEKVFLECVQDMDHENMFWYRQDPGLGLRLIYFSYDVKMKEKGDIPEGYSVSREKKERFSLILESASTNQTSMYLCASSRSNQPQHFGDGTRLSIL.

This chain connects TRBV25-1 to TRBJ1-2; tentatively, D is TRBD1 (5 bases). This CDR3 region has 12 residues. CDR1 MGHDK and CDR2 SYGVNS come from the germline V gene. The V end lost 3 bases, the J end lost 6 bases, and 8 bases lay between the germline ends. In DNA form, the CDR3 reads TGTGCCAGCAGTGAGCCGGGGCATGGCTACACCTTC. Encoded protein: CASSEPGHGYTF.

The CDR3 loop reads CASTRGERETQYF. DNA of the CDR3: TGTGCCAGCACCCGGGGGGAGAGAGAGACCCAGTACTTC. The chain carries TRBV2 and TRBJ2-5; 7 positions match TRBD2. Germline CDR1 reads SNHLY; CDR2 reads FYNNEI. V trimming: 7 bases; J trimming: 4 bases; junction bases outside the gene matches: 6. CDR3 length: 13 amino acids.

This rearrangement joins TRBV29-1 to TRBJ2-2; maybe TRBD1 (6 bases). The V and J ends lost 3 bases and 2 bases respectively, with 13 bases between them. Per germline, CDR1 SQVTM and CDR2 ANQGSEA. The CDR3 totals 15 residues. CDR3 protein: CSVDDGTLNTGELFF. The CDR3 DNA reads as TGCAGCGTTGATGACGGGACACTAAACACCGGGGAGCTGTTTTTT.

The chain joins TRBV5-4 to TRBJ1-1; D may be TRBD1 (5 bases). The CDR3 runs to 12 residues. From germline, CDR1 is SGHNT and CDR2 YYREEE (reference sequence). V lost 4 bases and J 7 bases, leaving 11 bases between the germline ends. The CDR3 bases are TGTGCCAGCAGCCCCGAGGGGATTGAAGCTTTCTTT. The encoded protein is CASSPEGIEAFF.

V usage is TRBV15 and J usage is TRBJ2-7, with TRBD1 as a possible D gene (6 bases). Germline CDR1 and CDR2: LNHNV and YYDKDF (reference sequence). The CDR3 sequence is 14 residues long. V was cut by 5 bases and J by 6 bases, with 17 bases left in between. The CDR3 sequence is CATSLRQAPSEQYF. The CDR3 DNA follows: TGTGCCACCAGCTTGAGACAGGCTCCCTCCGAGCAGTACTTC.

V and J are TRBV6-5 and TRBJ2-7; the D gene is possibly TRBD2 (6 bases). Germline values: CDR1 MNHEY, CDR2 SVGAGI. There are 14 residues in the CDR3. V was clipped by 0 bases and J by 6 bases, with 12 bases between them. This CDR3 is CASSYSTSSREQYF. CDR3 coding DNA: TGTGCCAGCAGTTACTCGACTAGTTCGCGCGAGCAGTACTTC.

This clone was picked up one time. V usage is TRBV7-2 and J usage is TRBJ2-7; 15 positions agree with TRBD2. The length of the CDR3 is 15 residues. The V and J ends lost 5 bases and 5 bases, in that order; junction bases with no gene match: 4. Germline V CDR1 and CDR2: SGHTA, FQGNSA. CDR3 protein: CASSPGLAGGHEQYF. In DNA, the CDR3 is TGTGCCAGCAGCCCAGGACTAGCGGGGGGGCACGAGCAGTACTTC.

The chain uses TRBV5-6 and TRBJ2-7; 7 bases match TRBD1. With V trimmed by 2 bases and J by 7 bases, 6 bases remained unmatched. This CDR3 region has 13 residues. CDR1 SGHDT and CDR2 YYEEEE come from the germline V gene. The CDR3 loop is CASSLRQGGEQYF. The CDR3 DNA is TGTGCCAGCAGCTTACGACAGGGTGGGGAGCAGTACTTC.

The chain uses TRBV5-1 and TRBJ1-1; 8 bases are shared with TRBD1. The length of the CDR3 is 15 residues. Germline loops: CDR1 SGHRS, CDR2 YFSETQ. J lost 5 bases, V lost 4 bases, and 10 bases had no gene match. The CDR3 loop reads CASSRDRISGTEAFF. The DNA of the CDR3 is TGCGCCAGCAGCCGGGACAGGATATCGGGGACTGAAGCTTTCTTT.